This is a list of T cell receptor beta chains from one sample in a study of T cell repertoires in cytomegalovirus infection. TCRdb re-called the reads with MiXCR, one entry per CDR3 protein. The repertoire holds about a million distinct CDR3 sequences, with about 33% as singletons. Their antigens remain unidentified. Sequencing was performed on cultured CD8+ T cells from PBMCs, taken from culture after CMV antigen stimulation. All receptors come from a human donor in good health (CMV status not recorded). Some clones in this sample may be carry-over from other donors' samples. Both conserved end residues are part of each CDR3. Fields, in order: V gene, J gene, CDR3 protein.

V gene: TRBV12-3/TRBV12-4
J gene: TRBJ2-2
CDR3 protein: CASSFRLAGETGELFF

V gene: TRBV24-1
J gene: TRBJ1-2
CDR3 protein: CATSDTGQGHYGYTF

V gene: TRBV27
J gene: TRBJ2-3
CDR3 protein: CASSLRQHTDTQYF

V gene: TRBV6-1
J gene: TRBJ1-1
CDR3 protein: CASSEWGGMNTEAFF

V gene: TRBV4-1
J gene: TRBJ2-1
CDR3 protein: CASSHGGQGLVEQFF

V gene: TRBV27
J gene: TRBJ2-3
CDR3 protein: CASSIGLAGVPDTQYF

V gene: TRBV7-9
J gene: TRBJ2-3
CDR3 protein: CASSSLGWTQDTQYF

V gene: TRBV19
J gene: TRBJ2-1
CDR3 protein: CATTPDSLNEQFF

V gene: TRBV4-2
J gene: TRBJ1-1
CDR3 protein: CASSQLQGAYTEAFF

V gene: TRBV6-1
J gene: TRBJ2-4
CDR3 protein: CASSEWGLAGGLPLAKNIQYF

V gene: TRBV14
J gene: TRBJ1-1
CDR3 protein: CASSQSPNSNTEAFF

V gene: TRBV27
J gene: TRBJ1-3
CDR3 protein: CASSNTGLRPGNTIYF

V gene: TRBV6-8
J gene: TRBJ2-5
CDR3 protein: CVSSYSSQQETQYF

V gene: TRBV20-1
J gene: TRBJ2-3
CDR3 protein: CSAMDSGSTDTQYF

V gene: TRBV20-1
J gene: TRBJ1-2
CDR3 protein: CSARGHNYGYTF

V gene: TRBV24-1
J gene: TRBJ2-7
CDR3 protein: CATSSGTRPYEQYF

V gene: TRBV4-3
J gene: TRBJ1-1
CDR3 protein: CASSLDRAPNTEAFF

V gene: TRBV7-9
J gene: TRBJ2-5
CDR3 protein: CASSLFGSSGGAQETQYF

V gene: TRBV19
J gene: TRBJ1-2
CDR3 protein: CASTPSLAGYGYTF

V gene: TRBV6-6
J gene: TRBJ2-5
CDR3 protein: CASSHTRDPSRETQYF

V gene: TRBV7-2
J gene: TRBJ2-1
CDR3 protein: CASSASGINNEQFF

V gene: TRBV7-6
J gene: TRBJ2-3
CDR3 protein: CASSLISSSLLDTQYF

V gene: TRBV7-6
J gene: TRBJ2-1
CDR3 protein: CASSLENNEQFF

V gene: TRBV6-5
J gene: TRBJ2-1
CDR3 protein: CASSPQRLPLDNEQFF

V gene: TRBV7-9
J gene: TRBJ1-2
CDR3 protein: CAVPGARRAGYTF

V gene: TRBV6-1
J gene: TRBJ2-4
CDR3 protein: CASYTGTGKNIQYF

V gene: TRBV29-1
J gene: TRBJ1-2
CDR3 protein: CSVVDRLEGYTF

V gene: TRBV25-1
J gene: TRBJ2-1
CDR3 protein: CASSERSHEQFF

V gene: TRBV19
J gene: TRBJ2-2
CDR3 protein: CASSIRNGELFF

V gene: TRBV12-3/TRBV12-4
J gene: TRBJ1-1
CDR3 protein: CASSLLGGQVKYTEAFF

V gene: TRBV20-1
J gene: TRBJ2-2
CDR3 protein: CSARVPSSSLNTGELFF

V gene: TRBV6-1
J gene: TRBJ2-1
CDR3 protein: CASSDRSEQFF

V gene: TRBV6-6
J gene: TRBJ1-5
CDR3 protein: CASSHSGTGVNGDQPQHF

V gene: TRBV11-3
J gene: TRBJ1-5
CDR3 protein: CASSLVEGISNQPQHF

V gene: TRBV6-5
J gene: TRBJ2-6
CDR3 protein: CASTLGPSTGANVLTF

V gene: TRBV7-2
J gene: TRBJ1-1
CDR3 protein: CASSEIWAGTEAFF

V gene: TRBV4-1
J gene: TRBJ2-3
CDR3 protein: CASSQVRDFTDTQYF

V gene: TRBV29-1
J gene: TRBJ1-3
CDR3 protein: CSAQRPGTGSGNTIYF

V gene: TRBV12-5
J gene: TRBJ1-2
CDR3 protein: CASGIEIPGTGGGYTF

V gene: TRBV6-5
J gene: TRBJ1-2
CDR3 protein: CASSYRTGGHGYTF

V gene: TRBV6-2/TRBV6-3
J gene: TRBJ2-1
CDR3 protein: CASSYAGGHGNEQFF

V gene: TRBV28
J gene: TRBJ1-5
CDR3 protein: CASSWDRGLWQPQHF

V gene: TRBV6-2/TRBV6-3
J gene: TRBJ2-1
CDR3 protein: CASSSPRGEQFF

V gene: TRBV28
J gene: TRBJ1-5
CDR3 protein: CASLGGDYQPQHF

V gene: TRBV6-6
J gene: TRBJ2-1
CDR3 protein: CASSWGLAEPYNEQFF

V gene: TRBV6-5
J gene: TRBJ1-1
CDR3 protein: CASSYSGSTNTEAFF

V gene: TRBV6-2/TRBV6-3
J gene: TRBJ1-2
CDR3 protein: CASSYLDPAGYGYTF

V gene: TRBV3-1
J gene: TRBJ2-2
CDR3 protein: CASSYLQGSWGTGELFF

V gene: TRBV29-1
J gene: TRBJ2-1
CDR3 protein: CSVEDTEGSYNEQFF

V gene: TRBV14
J gene: TRBJ2-1
CDR3 protein: CASSAGRYLYNEQFF

V gene: TRBV6-1
J gene: TRBJ1-4
CDR3 protein: CASSEAEGIYEKLFF

V gene: TRBV5-8
J gene: TRBJ1-2
CDR3 protein: CASSLGYTVDGYTF